Sequencing of this T cell receptor (beta chain) was carried out in a study of monozygotic twins with inflammatory bowel disease. No DNA is given; TCRdb re-called the 5' RACE reads and lists each CDR3 protein once. This table lists approximately 420,000 distinct CDR3 sequences. Germline V gene data show CDR1 as LGHNA and CDR2 as YSLEER. The CDR3 spans 17 residues. The sequence was collected from a human donor with ulcerative colitis or Crohn's disease, or a healthy co-twin of an affected twin (not recorded which). The material sequenced was blood. This chain links TRBV4-3 with TRBJ2-1; TCRdb proposes TRBD2, but this gene call is untestable without DNA. The CDR3 loop reads CASSQGGTGPSYNEQFF.